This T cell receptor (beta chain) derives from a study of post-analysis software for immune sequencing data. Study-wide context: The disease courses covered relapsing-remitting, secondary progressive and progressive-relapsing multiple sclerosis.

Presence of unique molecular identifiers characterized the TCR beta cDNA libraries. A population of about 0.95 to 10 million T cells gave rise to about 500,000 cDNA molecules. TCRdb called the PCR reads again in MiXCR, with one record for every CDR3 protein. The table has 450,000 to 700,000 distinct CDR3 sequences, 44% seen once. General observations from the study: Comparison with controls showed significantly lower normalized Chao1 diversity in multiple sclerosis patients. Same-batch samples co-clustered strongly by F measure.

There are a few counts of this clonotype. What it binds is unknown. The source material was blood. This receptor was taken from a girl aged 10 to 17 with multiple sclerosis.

The CDR3 DNA sequence: TGTGCCAGCAGTTTAGTCTTGGATAGGGTGGGTTTGAATGAGCAGTTCTTC. Translating it yields CASSLVLDRVGLNEQFF. This chain connects TRBV12-3 or TRBV12-4 to TRBJ2-1; D not resolved. V lost 1 base and J lost 7, with 20 bases in between. This CDR3 contains 17 residues.